This T cell receptor beta chain originates from a study of cytomegalovirus exposure and HLA in healthy donors. Study background: The 100 million to 140 million unique TCR beta sequences, from approximately 170 million T cells, were found by an earlier analysis. Overall study findings and caveats: Overall, approximately 150 TCR beta chains were annotated as cytomegalovirus-associated.

The PCR made use of 60 Vbeta and 13 Jbeta primers. Data came from immunoSEQ multiplex PCR; TCRdb stores just in-frame clones and leaves some out. The sample contains 150,000 to 200,000 clones, about 80% of which appear only once. J was trimmed by 5 bases and V by 5 bases; bases with no gene match: 6. The CDR3 has 14 amino acids. Germline V gene data show CDR1 as SGHTA and CDR2 as FQGNSA. This clone was counted a single time. Its antigen remains unidentified. The sequenced sample consisted of PBMCs. The TCR sequence derives from a man younger than 40 in good health and CMV-seropositive. This sequence joins TRBV7-2 and TRBJ1-2; TRBD1 matches 9 bases. The DNA of the CDR3 is TGTGCCAGCAGCCGAGGACAGGGGACATATGGCTACACCTTC. The encoded protein is CASSRGQGTYGYTF.